A selection of T cell receptor beta chains follows, all from one sample in a study of blood T cell repertoires in COVID-19. Profiled with immunoSEQ multiplex PCR; TCRdb holds only in-frame clones, not every one. The profile shows around 200,000 clones, more than 75% of them singletons. The specimen sequenced was peripheral blood. These receptors all come from a woman under 30 who had recovered from COVID-19. CDR3s include the opening cysteine and the closing phenylalanine or tryptophan. D genes are given only for firm matches. Size values are once, few and many counts, or a class for expanded clones, and some rows have none.

j_call	clone_size	d_call	v_call	cdr3_aa	cdr3_nt
TRBJ2-3	.	.	TRBV11-2	CASRKPGLGTDTQYF	TGTGCCAGCAGGAAACCGGGATTAGGGACAGATACGCAGTATTTT
TRBJ1-2	.	TRBD1	TRBV5-1	CASSFMTGGPPGYTF	TGCGCCAGCAGTTTTATGACAGGGGGACCTCCTGGCTACACCTTC
TRBJ1-4	.	.	TRBV7-9	CASSLGGSATNEKLFF	TGTGCCAGCAGCCTGGGAGGGAGTGCAACTAATGAAAAACTGTTTTTT
TRBJ2-1	.	.	TRBV7-9	CASSPPPTPYNEQFF	TGTGCCAGCAGCCCCCCCCCGACACCCTACAATGAGCAGTTCTTC
TRBJ2-3	.	.	TRBV27	CASRTGVSRTDTQYF	TGTGCCAGCAGAACGGGAGTGAGTCGCACAGATACGCAGTATTTT
TRBJ2-7	few	.	TRBV5-5	CASSLAWGWEQYF	TGTGCCAGCAGCTTGGCCTGGGGCTGGGAGCAGTACTTC
TRBJ1-2	.	.	TRBV24-1	CATSQDSGLGYTF	TGTGCCACCAGCCAGGACAGCGGCCTGGGCTACACCTTC
TRBJ1-5	.	TRBD1	TRBV7-8	CASSLGTGGNQPQHF	TGTGCCAGCAGCTTAGGGACAGGGGGCAATCAGCCCCAGCATTTT
TRBJ1-1	once	TRBD1	TRBV27	CASSLGAGTGVVNTEAFF	TGTGCCAGCAGTCTAGGTGCCGGGACAGGGGTCGTGAACACTGAAGCTTTCTTT
TRBJ1-5	.	TRBD1	TRBV29-1	CSVRDRGKGGNQPQHF	TGCAGCGTGAGGGACAGGGGGAAAGGGGGCAATCAGCCCCAGCATTTT
TRBJ1-2	.	.	TRBV6-5	CASKRTANYGYTF	TGTGCCAGCAAGCGCACGGCAAACTATGGCTACACCTTC
TRBJ1-6	once	.	TRBV11-2	CASSLIRLSRADSPLHF	TGTGCCAGCAGCTTAATCCGACTGAGCAGGGCGGATTCACCCCTCCACTTT
TRBJ2-3	few	.	TRBV6-4	CASSLTGEADTQYF	TGTGCCAGCAGTCTAACAGGGGAGGCAGATACGCAGTATTTT
TRBJ1-2	once	TRBD1	TRBV18	CASSPSVKGAGGYTF	TGTGCCAGCTCACCGTCCGTGAAGGGGGCGGGCGGCTACACCTTC
TRBJ1-1	.	.	TRBV27	CASWQGYGTEAFF	TGTGCCAGCTGGCAGGGGTATGGCACTGAAGCTTTCTTT
TRBJ2-1	.	.	TRBV7-8	CASSPKGGLVYNEQFF	TGTGCCAGCAGCCCAAAGGGGGGGCTCGTATACAATGAGCAGTTCTTC
TRBJ1-4	many	TRBD1	TRBV15	CATSSRGQVTSTNEKLFF	TGTGCCACCAGCAGCAGGGGACAGGTTACCTCAACTAATGAAAAACTGTTTTTT
TRBJ2-7	.	.	TRBV10-3	CAISDVGQSYEQYF	TGTGCCATCAGTGACGTCGGACAGTCCTACGAGCAGTACTTC
TRBJ2-2	.	TRBD1	TRBV2	CASSGDRGDTGELFF	TGTGCCAGCAGTGGCGACAGGGGCGACACCGGGGAGCTGTTTTTT
TRBJ2-2	.	TRBD2	TRBV5-4	CASSLGASGSGRGTGELFF	TGTGCCAGCAGCTTGGGGGCTAGCGGGAGCGGACGGGGCACCGGGGAGCTGTTTTTT
TRBJ2-3	once	.	TRBV25-1	CASILGGTDTQYF	TGTGCCAGCATATTAGGGGGTACAGATACGCAGTATTTT
TRBJ1-3	few	.	TRBV29-1	CSVEVGGGNTIYF	TGCAGCGTTGAAGTCGGCGGAGGAAACACCATATATTTT
TRBJ2-2	.	TRBD1	TRBV14	CASSPQGCTGELFF	TGTGCCAGCAGCCCACAGGGGTGCACCGGGGAGCTGTTTTTT
TRBJ2-2	.	TRBD2	TRBV9	CASSVGSGLAGVNTGELFF	TGTGCCAGCAGCGTAGGGTCGGGTCTAGCGGGGGTAAACACCGGGGAGCTGTTTTTT
TRBJ2-5	.	.	TRBV14	CASSQDSGRETQYF	TGTGCCAGCAGCCAAGATAGTGGGAGGGAGACCCAGTACTTC
TRBJ2-1	.	.	TRBV25-1	CASSELWRQPINEQFF	TGTGCCAGCAGTGAATTGTGGAGACAGCCGATCAATGAGCAGTTCTTC
TRBJ1-5	.	.	TRBV24-1	CATSAGGEPQHF	TGTGCCACCAGTGCCGGCGGGGAGCCCCAGCATTTT
TRBJ2-5	.	TRBD1	TRBV2	CASMGQGLQTQYF	TGTGCCAGCATGGGACAGGGGTTGCAGACCCAGTACTTC
TRBJ1-1	.	.	TRBV4-1	CASSPLATNTEAFF	TGCGCCAGCAGCCCACTAGCGACTAACACTGAAGCTTTCTTT
TRBJ1-2	.	TRBD1	TRBV5-4	CASRQAGTGYGYTF	TGTGCCAGCAGACAGGCAGGGACAGGGTATGGCTACACCTTC
TRBJ1-2	.	TRBD1	TRBV7-9	CASSGDRELNYGYTF	TGTGCCAGCAGCGGCGACAGGGAACTTAACTATGGCTACACCTTC
TRBJ1-5	.	.	TRBV19	CASSIAQNSNQPQHF	TGTGCCAGTAGTATAGCTCAGAATAGCAATCAGCCCCAGCATTTT
TRBJ1-5	.	.	TRBV6-5	CASSYREIGPQHF	TGTGCCAGCAGTTACAGAGAAATTGGGCCCCAGCATTTT
TRBJ2-4	.	TRBD2	TRBV7-2	CASSFMAGGPDIQYF	TGTGCCAGCAGCTTTATGGCGGGGGGGCCGGACATTCAGTACTTC
TRBJ2-1	.	.	TRBV25-1	CASSPWQGSHEQFF	TGTGCTAGCAGTCCGTGGCAGGGTAGCCATGAGCAGTTCTTC
TRBJ2-2	.	.	TRBV6-5	CASSPGQIDTGELFF	TGTGCCAGCAGCCCCGGACAGATCGACACCGGGGAGCTGTTTTTT
TRBJ2-7	.	.	TRBV7-6	CASSSAGEYYEQYF	TGTGCCAGCAGCTCGGCAGGGGAGTACTACGAGCAGTACTTC
TRBJ1-4	.	TRBD1	TRBV7-8	CASSPHRGPTNEKLFF	TGTGCCAGCAGCCCCCACAGGGGACCAACTAATGAAAAACTGTTTTTT
TRBJ2-3	.	.	TRBV4-2	CASSGRRDTDTQYF	TGTGCCAGCAGCGGTCGGCGGGACACAGATACGCAGTATTTT
TRBJ2-5	.	.	TRBV3-1/TRBV3-2	CASSQGVGPGETQYF	TGTGCCAGCAGCCAGGGAGTAGGGCCGGGAGAGACCCAGTACTTC
TRBJ2-3	few	TRBD2	TRBV29-1	CSVEKYSGPLFTDTQYF	TGCAGCGTTGAAAAGTATAGCGGGCCGCTCTTCACAGATACGCAGTATTTT
TRBJ1-1	once	.	TRBV9	CASETPGDTEAFF	TGTGCCAGCGAAACACCGGGGGACACTGAAGCTTTCTTT
TRBJ1-2	.	TRBD1	TRBV5-6	CASSTRGRNYGYTF	TGTGCCAGCAGCACCAGGGGGCGGAACTATGGCTACACCTTC
TRBJ2-2	.	TRBD2	TRBV3-1/TRBV3-2	CASSLRGRATGELFF	TGTGCCAGCAGCTTGCGCGGGAGGGCGACCGGGGAGCTGTTTTTT
TRBJ1-1	.	TRBD1	TRBV7-9	CASSFRGSDNTEAFF	TGTGCCAGCAGCTTCAGGGGGTCAGATAACACTGAAGCTTTCTTT
TRBJ2-3	.	TRBD2	TRBV5-1	CASSLGLADTDTQYF	TGCGCCAGCAGCTTGGGCCTAGCGGACACAGATACGCAGTATTTT
TRBJ2-3	.	.	TRBV15	CATSRGHSGSTDTQYF	TGTGCCACCAGCAGAGGCCACAGCGGAAGCACAGATACGCAGTATTTT
TRBJ2-3	.	.	TRBV11-2	CASSLGRVPDTQYF	TGTGCCAGCAGCTTAGGGCGGGTGCCAGATACGCAGTATTTT
TRBJ1-4	.	.	TRBV6-6	CASSYSDRANEKLFF	TGTGCCAGCAGTTACTCGGACAGAGCTAATGAAAAACTGTTTTTT
TRBJ2-4	.	.	TRBV4-3	CASSQDSTGTRDAAKNIQYF	TGCGCCAGCAGCCAAGATTCTACGGGGACAAGGGATGCGGCCAAAAACATTCAGTACTTC
TRBJ2-5	.	.	TRBV6-5	CASRTGYQETQYF	TGTGCCAGCAGAACAGGGTACCAAGAGACCCAGTACTTC
TRBJ1-1	.	.	TRBV27	CASSWKDSRWIFF	TGTGCCAGCAGTTGGAAGGACAGCCGCTGGATCTTCTTT
TRBJ2-5	.	TRBD1	TRBV24-1	CATSDRRGRDPETQYF	TGTGCCACCAGTGATCGCAGGGGGCGCGACCCCGAGACCCAGTACTTC
TRBJ2-5	.	.	TRBV20-1	CSASGADPQETQYF	TGCAGTGCTAGTGGGGCAGACCCCCAAGAGACCCAGTACTTC